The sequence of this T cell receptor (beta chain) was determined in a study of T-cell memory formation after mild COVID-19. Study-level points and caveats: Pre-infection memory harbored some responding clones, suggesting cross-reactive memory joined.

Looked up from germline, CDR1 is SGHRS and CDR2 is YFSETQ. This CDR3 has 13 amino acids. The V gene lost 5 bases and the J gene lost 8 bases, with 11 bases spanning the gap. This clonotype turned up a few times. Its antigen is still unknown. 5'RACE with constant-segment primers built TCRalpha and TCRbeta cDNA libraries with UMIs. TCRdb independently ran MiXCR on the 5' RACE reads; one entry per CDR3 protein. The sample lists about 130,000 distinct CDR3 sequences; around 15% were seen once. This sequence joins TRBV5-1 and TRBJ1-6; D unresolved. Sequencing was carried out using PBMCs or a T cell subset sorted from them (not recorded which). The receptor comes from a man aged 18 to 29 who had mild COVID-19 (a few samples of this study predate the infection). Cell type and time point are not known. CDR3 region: CASSPTRDSPLHF. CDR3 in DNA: TGCGCCAGCAGTCCTACACGGGATTCACCCCTCCACTTT. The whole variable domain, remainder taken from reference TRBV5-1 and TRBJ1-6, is KAGVTQTPRYLIKTRGQQVTLSCSPISGHRSVSWYQQTPGQGLQFLFEYFSETQRNKGNFPGRFSGRQFSNSRSEMNVSTLELGDSALYLCASSPTRDSPLHFGNGTRLTVT.